Following are 10 T cell receptor beta chains from one sample sequenced in a study of shared clonotypes between healthy human individuals. Naive CD8 isolation took CD45RO-negative cells positively selected for CCR7 and excluded terminally differentiated effector memory CD45RA+ cells. Using immunoSEQ multiplex PCR, the repertoire was profiled, and TCRdb retains in-frame clones only, with some absent. The profile shows about 680,000 clones, around 90% of them singletons. Material for sequencing was naive CD8+ T cells sorted from blood. The source of these receptors is a man aged 25 to 45 in good health.

The rearrangement links TRBV4-3 to TRBJ1-4; D not resolved. Germline V gene sequence: CDR1 LGHNA, CDR2 YSLEER. This CDR3 has 15 residues. V gave up 1 base and J gave up 8 bases, with 14 bases separating them. CDR3 in amino acids: CASSQVTYFGEKLFF. CDR3 DNA sequence: TGCGCCAGCAGCCAAGTTACGTACTTTGGGGAAAAACTGTTTTTT.

The chain couples TRBV7-9 to TRBJ1-1, with D tentatively TRBD1 (5 bases). The CDR3 length is 15 residues. Germline V CDR1 and CDR2: SEHNR, FQNEAQ (reference sequence). V was pared by 6 bases and J by 7 bases, with 21 bases between. The CDR3 nucleotides read TGTGCCAGCAGACATTCCGGGACTATATGGGATGAAGCTTTCTTT. Encoded protein: CASRHSGTIWDEAFF.

The chain uses TRBV29-1 and TRBJ2-2; 9 nucleotides align to TRBD2. CDR3 length: 15 residues. With V trimmed by 6 bases and J by 0 bases, 5 bases remained unmatched. The germline gives CDR1 SQVTM, CDR2 ANQGSEA. Here the CDR3 reads CSVLAGVTNTGELFF. DNA of the CDR3: TGCAGCGTATTAGCGGGGGTTACGAACACCGGGGAGCTGTTTTTT.

The rearrangement links TRBV27 to TRBJ2-1; tentatively, D is TRBD1 (6 bases). This CDR3 has 13 residues. CDR1 is MNHEY, CDR2 SMNVEV, per germline (reference sequence). Between the trimmed V and J ends, which lost 6 bases and 6 bases, there was a span of 12 bases. Here the CDR3 reads CASSPDSFNEQFF. The DNA for the CDR3 is TGTGCCAGCAGCCCGGACAGCTTCAATGAGCAGTTCTTC.

This clone was observed once. The CDR3 region has the DNA TGTGCCAGTAGTTTCGGAATTGAGGCTTTCTTT. Translated, it gives CASSFGIEAFF. The chain links TRBV19 to TRBJ1-1; D not certain. The length of the CDR3 is 11 residues. Germline assignment: CDR1 LNHDA and CDR2 SQIVND (reference sequence). The V and J ends lost 5 bases and 11 bases respectively, with 12 bases between them.

Here the CDR3 reads CASSLVRLAGGSTDTQYF. DNA of the CDR3: TGTGCCAGCAGCTTAGTACGACTAGCGGGAGGGAGCACAGATACGCAGTATTTT. The V gene is TRBV7-2, the J gene TRBJ2-3; TRBD2 matches 14 bases. Unmatched junction bases numbered 3, after V lost 1 base and J lost 0 bases. This CDR3 has 18 amino acids. Looked up from germline, CDR1 is SGHTA and CDR2 is FQGNSA.

This chain connects TRBV7-3 to TRBJ2-1; D possibly corresponds to TRBD1 (6 bases). The CDR3 totals 17 residues. V lost 3 bases and J lost 0, with 15 bases in between. Germline CDR1 is SGHTA and CDR2 is FQGTGA. The CDR3 region is CASSLGQRGYSYNEQFF. For the CDR3, the DNA is TGTGCCAGCAGCTTGGGCCAAAGGGGGTACTCCTACAATGAGCAGTTCTTC. The full variable domain, rest sourced from reference TRBV7-3 and TRBJ2-1, is GAGVSQTPSNKVTEKGKYVELRCDPISGHTALYWYRQSLGQGPEFLIYFQGTGAADDSGLPNDRFFAVRPEGSVSTLKIQRTERGDSAVYLCASSLGQRGYSYNEQFFGPGTRLTVL.

The chain links TRBV5-6 to TRBJ2-7; TRBD2 matches at 10 bases. Germline CDR1 SGHDT, CDR2 YYEEEE. J lost 5 bases, V lost 2 bases, and 7 bases had no gene match. The CDR3 is 15 residues long. CDR3 sequence (DNA): TGTGCCAGCAGCTTACAAGCGGGAGGGCCGGACGAGCAGTACTTC. Translating gives CASSLQAGGPDEQYF.

The J gene is TRBJ2-3, the V gene TRBV5-4; either TRBD1 or TRBD2 may fit D (5 bases each). The CDR3 is 16 residues long. The V end was cut by 0 bases, the J end by 3 bases, with 14 bases between. Germline CDR1 SGHNT, CDR2 YYREEE (reference sequence). The CDR3 DNA reads TGTGCCAGCAGCTTGGCCGCAGGGAGTGGAACAGATACGCAGTATTTT. It specifies CASSLAAGSGTDTQYF.

The rearrangement joins TRBV5-6 to TRBJ1-4; TRBD1 matches 7 bases. The CDR3 spans 16 residues. Germline V gene sequence: CDR1 SGHDT, CDR2 YYEEEE. The V and J ends lost 3 bases and 8 bases, in that order; junction bases with no gene match: 13. The DNA for the CDR3 is TGTGCCAGCAGCTCGCCGAAGGGGGCCCTGGAGGAAAAACTGTTTTTT. It is translated as CASSSPKGALEEKLFF.